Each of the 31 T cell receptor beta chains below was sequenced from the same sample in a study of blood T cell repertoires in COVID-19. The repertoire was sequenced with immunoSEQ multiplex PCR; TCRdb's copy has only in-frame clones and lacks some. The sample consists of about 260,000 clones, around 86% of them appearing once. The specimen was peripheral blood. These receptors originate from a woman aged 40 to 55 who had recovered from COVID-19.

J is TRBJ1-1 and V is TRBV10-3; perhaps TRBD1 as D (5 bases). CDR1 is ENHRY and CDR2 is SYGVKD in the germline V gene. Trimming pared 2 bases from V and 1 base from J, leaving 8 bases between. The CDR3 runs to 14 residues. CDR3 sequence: CAISEAGGNTEAFF. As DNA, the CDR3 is TGTGCCATCAGTGAGGCCGGGGGGAACACTGAAGCTTTCTTT.

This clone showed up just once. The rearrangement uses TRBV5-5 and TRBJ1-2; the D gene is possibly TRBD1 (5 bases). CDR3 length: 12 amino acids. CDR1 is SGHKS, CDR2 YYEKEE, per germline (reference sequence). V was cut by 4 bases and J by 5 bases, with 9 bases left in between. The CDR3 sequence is CASSQQDYGYTF. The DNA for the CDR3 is TGTGCCAGCAGCCAACAGGATTATGGCTACACCTTC.

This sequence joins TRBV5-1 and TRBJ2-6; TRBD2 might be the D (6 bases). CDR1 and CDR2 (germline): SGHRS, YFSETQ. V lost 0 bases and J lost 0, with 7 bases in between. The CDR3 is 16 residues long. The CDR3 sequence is CASSLVGGSGANVLTF. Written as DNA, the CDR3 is TGCGCCAGCAGCTTGGTGGGGGGCTCTGGGGCCAACGTCCTGACTTTC.

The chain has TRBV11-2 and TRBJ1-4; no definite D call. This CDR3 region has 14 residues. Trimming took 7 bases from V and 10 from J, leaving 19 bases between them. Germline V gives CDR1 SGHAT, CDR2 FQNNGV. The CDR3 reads CASNPTGVYGKLFF. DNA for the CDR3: TGTGCCAGCAACCCCACCGGGGTTTACGGAAAACTGTTTTTT. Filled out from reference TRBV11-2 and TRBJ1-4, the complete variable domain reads EAGVAQSPRYKIIEKRQSVAFWCNPISGHATLYWYQQILGQGPKLLIQFQNNGVVDDSQLPKDRFSAERLKGVDSTLKIQPAKLEDSAVYLCASNPTGVYGKLFFGSGTQLSVL.

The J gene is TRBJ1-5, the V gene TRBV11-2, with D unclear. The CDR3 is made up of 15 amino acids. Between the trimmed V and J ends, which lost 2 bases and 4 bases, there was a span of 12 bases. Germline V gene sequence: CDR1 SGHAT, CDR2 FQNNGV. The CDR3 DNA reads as TGTGCCAGCAGCTTACGGTCGGTCGGGAATCAGCCCCAGCATTTT. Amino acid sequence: CASSLRSVGNQPQHF.

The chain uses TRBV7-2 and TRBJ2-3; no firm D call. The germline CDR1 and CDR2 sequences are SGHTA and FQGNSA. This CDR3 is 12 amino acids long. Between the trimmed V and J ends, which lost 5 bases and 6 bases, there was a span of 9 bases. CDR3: CASSPYLDTQYF. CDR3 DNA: TGTGCCAGCAGCCCCTACTTGGATACGCAGTATTTT. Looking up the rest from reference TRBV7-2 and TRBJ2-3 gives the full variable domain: GAGVSQSPSNKVTEKGKDVELRCDPISGHTALYWYRQSLGQGLEFLIYFQGNSAPDKSGLPSDRFSAERTGGSVSTLTIQRTQQEDSAVYLCASSPYLDTQYFGPGTRLTVL.

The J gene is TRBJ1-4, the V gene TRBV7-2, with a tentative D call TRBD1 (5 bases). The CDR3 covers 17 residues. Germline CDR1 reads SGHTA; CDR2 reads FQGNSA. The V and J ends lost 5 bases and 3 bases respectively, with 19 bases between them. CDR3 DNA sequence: TGTGCCAGCAGCCCTCGGACAACAGGAACCGCTAATGAAAAACTGTTTTTT. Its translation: CASSPRTTGTANEKLFF.

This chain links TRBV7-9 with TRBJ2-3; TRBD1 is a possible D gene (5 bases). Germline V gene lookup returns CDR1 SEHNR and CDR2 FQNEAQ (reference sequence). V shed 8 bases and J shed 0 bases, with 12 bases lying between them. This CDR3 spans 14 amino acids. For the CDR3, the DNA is TGTGCCAGCCGCTGGGGCCATAGCACAGATACGCAGTATTTT. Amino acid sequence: CASRWGHSTDTQYF.

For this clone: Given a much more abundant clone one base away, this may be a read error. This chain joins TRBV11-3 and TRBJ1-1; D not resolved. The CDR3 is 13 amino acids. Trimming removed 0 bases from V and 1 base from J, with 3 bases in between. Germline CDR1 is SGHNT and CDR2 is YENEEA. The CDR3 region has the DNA TGTGCCAGCAGCTTAGACTCGAACACTGAAGCTTTCTTT. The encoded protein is CASSLDSNTEAFF.

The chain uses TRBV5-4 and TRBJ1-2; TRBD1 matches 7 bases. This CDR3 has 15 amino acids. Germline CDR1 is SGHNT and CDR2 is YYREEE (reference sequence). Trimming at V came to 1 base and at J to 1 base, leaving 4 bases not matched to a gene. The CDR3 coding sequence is TGTGCCAGCAGCTTGTGGGCAGGGGGTAACTATGGCTACACCTTC. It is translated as CASSLWAGGNYGYTF.

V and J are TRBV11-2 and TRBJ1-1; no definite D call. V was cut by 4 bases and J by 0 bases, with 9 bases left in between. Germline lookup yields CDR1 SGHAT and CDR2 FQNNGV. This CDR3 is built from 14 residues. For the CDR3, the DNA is TGTGCCAGCAGCTCTTCCCTATTGAACACTGAAGCTTTCTTT. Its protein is CASSSSLLNTEAFF.

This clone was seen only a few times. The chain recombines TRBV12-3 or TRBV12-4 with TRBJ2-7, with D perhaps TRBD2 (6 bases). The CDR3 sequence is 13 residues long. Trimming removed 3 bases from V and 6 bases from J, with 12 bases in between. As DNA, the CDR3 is TGTGCCAGCAGTTTCCCCGGGACTTCCGAGCAGTACTTC. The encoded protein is CASSFPGTSEQYF.

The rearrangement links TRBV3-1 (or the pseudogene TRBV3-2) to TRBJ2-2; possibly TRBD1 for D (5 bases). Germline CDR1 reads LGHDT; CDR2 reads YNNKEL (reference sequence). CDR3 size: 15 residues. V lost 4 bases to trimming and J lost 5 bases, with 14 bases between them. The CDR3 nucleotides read TGTGCCAGCAGCCCCCGCATCCAGGGAACCGGGGAGCTGTTTTTT. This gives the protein CASSPRIQGTGELFF.

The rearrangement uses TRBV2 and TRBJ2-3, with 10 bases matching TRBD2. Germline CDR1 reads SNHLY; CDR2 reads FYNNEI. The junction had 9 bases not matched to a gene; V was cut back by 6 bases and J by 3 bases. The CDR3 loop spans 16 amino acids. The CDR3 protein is CASSWVSGGPTDTQYF. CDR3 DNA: TGTGCCAGCAGCTGGGTTAGCGGGGGGCCTACAGATACGCAGTATTTT.

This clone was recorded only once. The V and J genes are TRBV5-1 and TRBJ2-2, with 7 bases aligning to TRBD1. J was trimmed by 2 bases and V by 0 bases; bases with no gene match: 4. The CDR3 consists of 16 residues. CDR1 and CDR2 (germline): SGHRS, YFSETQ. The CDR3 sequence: CASSLAEGANTGELFF. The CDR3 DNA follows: TGCGCCAGCAGCTTGGCCGAGGGGGCTAACACCGGGGAGCTGTTTTTT.

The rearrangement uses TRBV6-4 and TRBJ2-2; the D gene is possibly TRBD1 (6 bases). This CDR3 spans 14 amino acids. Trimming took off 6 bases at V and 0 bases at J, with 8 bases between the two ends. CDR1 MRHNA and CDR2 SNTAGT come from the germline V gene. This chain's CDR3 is CASSRTANTGELFF. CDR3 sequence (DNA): TGTGCCAGCAGCAGGACAGCGAACACCGGGGAGCTGTTTTTT.

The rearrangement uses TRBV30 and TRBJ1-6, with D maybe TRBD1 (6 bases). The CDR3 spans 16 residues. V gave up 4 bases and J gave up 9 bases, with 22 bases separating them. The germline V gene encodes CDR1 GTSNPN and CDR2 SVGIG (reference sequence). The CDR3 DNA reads TGTGCCTGGACTTCAAGCCGCAGGGGTTGGGCTTCACCCCTCCACTTT. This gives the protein CAWTSSRRGWASPLHF.

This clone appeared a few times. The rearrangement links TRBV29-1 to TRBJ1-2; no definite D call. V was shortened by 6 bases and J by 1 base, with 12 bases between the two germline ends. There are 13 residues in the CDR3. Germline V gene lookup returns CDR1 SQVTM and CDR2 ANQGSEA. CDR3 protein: CSVPIHVNYGYTF. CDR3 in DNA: TGCAGCGTCCCCATCCATGTTAACTATGGCTACACCTTC.

The CDR3 loop is CASASGRLYEQYF. The CDR3 nucleotides read TGTGCCAGCGCGAGCGGAAGATTATACGAGCAGTACTTC. This rearrangement joins TRBV12-3 or TRBV12-4 to TRBJ2-7; D may be TRBD2 (5 bases). The CDR3 spans 13 residues. The ends were cut back, 8 bases at V and 4 bases at J, with 15 bases in the middle.

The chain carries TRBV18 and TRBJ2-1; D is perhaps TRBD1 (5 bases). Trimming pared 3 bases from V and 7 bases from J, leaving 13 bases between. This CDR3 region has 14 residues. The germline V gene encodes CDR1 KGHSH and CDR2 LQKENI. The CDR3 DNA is TGTGCCAGCTCACCTTTAGGGGCCGGAAATGAGCAGTTCTTC. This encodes CASSPLGAGNEQFF.

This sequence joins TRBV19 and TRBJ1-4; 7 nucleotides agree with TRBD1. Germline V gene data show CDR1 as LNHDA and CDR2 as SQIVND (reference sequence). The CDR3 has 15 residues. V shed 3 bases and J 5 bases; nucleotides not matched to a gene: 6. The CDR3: CASSIGQALNEKLFF. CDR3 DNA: TGTGCCAGTAGTATTGGACAGGCCCTAAATGAAAAACTGTTTTTT. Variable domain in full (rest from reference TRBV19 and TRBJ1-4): DGGITQSPKYLFRKEGQNVTLSCEQNLNHDAMYWYRQDPGQGLRLIYYSQIVNDFQKGDIAEGYSVSREKKESFPLTVTSAQKNPTAFYLCASSIGQALNEKLFFGSGTQLSVL.

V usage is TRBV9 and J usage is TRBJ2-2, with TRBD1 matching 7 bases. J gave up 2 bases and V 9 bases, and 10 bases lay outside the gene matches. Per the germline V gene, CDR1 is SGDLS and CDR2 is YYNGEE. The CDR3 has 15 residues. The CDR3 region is CATGPTGSNTGELFF. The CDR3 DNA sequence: TGTGCCACCGGACCGACAGGGTCAAACACCGGGGAGCTGTTTTTT.

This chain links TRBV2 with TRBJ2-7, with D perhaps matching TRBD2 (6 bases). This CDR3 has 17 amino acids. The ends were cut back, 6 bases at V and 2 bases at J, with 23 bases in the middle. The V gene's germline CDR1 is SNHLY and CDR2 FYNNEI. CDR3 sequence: CASRNGPGRTGAYEQYF. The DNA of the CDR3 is TGTGCCAGCAGGAACGGCCCGGGACGGACGGGGGCCTACGAGCAGTACTTC.

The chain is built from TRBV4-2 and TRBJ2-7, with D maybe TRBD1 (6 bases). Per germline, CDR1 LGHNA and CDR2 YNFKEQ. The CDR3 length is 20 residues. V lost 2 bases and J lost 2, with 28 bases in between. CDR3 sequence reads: CASSQRPGPQDRSRAYEQYF. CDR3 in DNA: TGTGCCAGCAGCCAACGGCCCGGACCGCAGGACAGATCAAGGGCCTACGAGCAGTACTTC.

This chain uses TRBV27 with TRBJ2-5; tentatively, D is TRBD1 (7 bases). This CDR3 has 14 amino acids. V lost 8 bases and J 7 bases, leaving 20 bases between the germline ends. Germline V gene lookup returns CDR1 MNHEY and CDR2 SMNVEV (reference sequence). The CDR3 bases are TGTGCCAGCGGAGGGGGCGGGTCCCCCGGGACCCAGTACTTC. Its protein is CASGGGGSPGTQYF.

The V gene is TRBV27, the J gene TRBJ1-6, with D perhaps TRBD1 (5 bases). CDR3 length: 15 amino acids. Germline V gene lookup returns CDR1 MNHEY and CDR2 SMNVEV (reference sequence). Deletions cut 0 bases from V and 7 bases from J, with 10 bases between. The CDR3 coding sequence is TGTGCCAGCAGTTTATCCGGGGGTGGCAATTCACCCCTCCACTTT. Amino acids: CASSLSGGGNSPLHF.

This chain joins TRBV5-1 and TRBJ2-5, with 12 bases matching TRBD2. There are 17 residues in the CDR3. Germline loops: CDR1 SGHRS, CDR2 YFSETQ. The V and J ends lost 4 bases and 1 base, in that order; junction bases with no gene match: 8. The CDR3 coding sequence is TGCGCCAGCAGCCCCCCCGGACTAGCGGGGTTCCAAGAGACCCAGTACTTC. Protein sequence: CASSPPGLAGFQETQYF.

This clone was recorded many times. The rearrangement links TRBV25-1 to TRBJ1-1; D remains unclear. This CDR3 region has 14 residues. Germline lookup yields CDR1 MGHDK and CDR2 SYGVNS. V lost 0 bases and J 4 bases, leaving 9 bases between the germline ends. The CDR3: CASSEYQEGTEAFF. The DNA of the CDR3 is TGTGCCAGCAGTGAATACCAGGAGGGCACTGAAGCTTTCTTT.

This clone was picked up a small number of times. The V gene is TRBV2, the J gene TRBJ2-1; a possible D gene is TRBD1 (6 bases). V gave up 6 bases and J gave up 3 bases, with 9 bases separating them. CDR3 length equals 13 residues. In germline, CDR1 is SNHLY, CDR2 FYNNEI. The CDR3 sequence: CASRRDNYNEQFF. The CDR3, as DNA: TGTGCCAGCAGACGGGACAACTACAATGAGCAGTTCTTC. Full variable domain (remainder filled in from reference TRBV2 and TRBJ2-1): EPEVTQTPSHQVTQMGQEVILRCVPISNHLYFYWYRQILGQKVEFLVSFYNNEISEKSEIFDDQFSVERPDGSNFTLKIRSTKLEDSAMYFCASRRDNYNEQFFGPGTRLTVL.

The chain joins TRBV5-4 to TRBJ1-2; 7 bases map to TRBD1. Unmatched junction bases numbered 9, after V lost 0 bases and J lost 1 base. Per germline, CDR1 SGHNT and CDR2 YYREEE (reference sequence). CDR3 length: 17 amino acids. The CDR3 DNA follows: TGTGCCAGCAGCTTGGAAACAGGGGAATCCTTTAACTATGGCTACACCTTC. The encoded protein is CASSLETGESFNYGYTF.

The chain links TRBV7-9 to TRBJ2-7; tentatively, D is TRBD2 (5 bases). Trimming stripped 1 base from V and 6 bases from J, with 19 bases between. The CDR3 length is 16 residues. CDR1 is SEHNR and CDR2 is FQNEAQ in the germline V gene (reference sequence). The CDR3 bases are TGTGCCAGCAGCTTAGTAGGAGGAGATCACTCTCCCGAGCAGTACTTC. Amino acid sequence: CASSLVGGDHSPEQYF.